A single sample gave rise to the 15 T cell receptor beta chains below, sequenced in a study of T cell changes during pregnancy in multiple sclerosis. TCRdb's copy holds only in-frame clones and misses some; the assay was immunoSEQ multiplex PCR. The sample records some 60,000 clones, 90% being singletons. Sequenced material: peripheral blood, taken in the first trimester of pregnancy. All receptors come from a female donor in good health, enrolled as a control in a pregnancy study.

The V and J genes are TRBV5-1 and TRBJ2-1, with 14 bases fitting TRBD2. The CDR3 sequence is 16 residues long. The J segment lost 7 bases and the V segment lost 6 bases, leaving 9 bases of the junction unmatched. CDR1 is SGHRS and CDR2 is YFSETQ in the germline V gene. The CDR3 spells CASTEGLAGDGNEQFF. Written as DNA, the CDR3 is TGCGCCAGCACCGAGGGACTAGCGGGAGATGGGAATGAGCAGTTCTTC.

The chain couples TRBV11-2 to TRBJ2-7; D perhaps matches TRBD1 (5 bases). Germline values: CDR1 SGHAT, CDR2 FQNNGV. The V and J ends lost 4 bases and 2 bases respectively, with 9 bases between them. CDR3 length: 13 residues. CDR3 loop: CASSSQETYEQYF. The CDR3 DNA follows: TGTGCCAGCAGCTCACAGGAAACCTACGAGCAGTACTTC.

CDR3 sequence reads: CASSPWTSGELFF. The CDR3 DNA reads TGCGCCAGCAGCCCTTGGACATCCGGGGAGCTGTTTTTT. The V and J genes are TRBV5-1 and TRBJ2-2, with D tentatively TRBD1 (5 bases). This CDR3 has 13 amino acids. Between the trimmed V and J ends, which lost 4 bases and 6 bases, there was a span of 10 bases. The germline CDR1 and CDR2 sequences are SGHRS and YFSETQ.

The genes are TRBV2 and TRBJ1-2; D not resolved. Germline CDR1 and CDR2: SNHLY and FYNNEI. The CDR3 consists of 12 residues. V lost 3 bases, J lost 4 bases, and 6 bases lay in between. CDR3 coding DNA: TGTGCCAGCAGTGATGAGGTCTATGGCTACACCTTC. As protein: CASSDEVYGYTF.

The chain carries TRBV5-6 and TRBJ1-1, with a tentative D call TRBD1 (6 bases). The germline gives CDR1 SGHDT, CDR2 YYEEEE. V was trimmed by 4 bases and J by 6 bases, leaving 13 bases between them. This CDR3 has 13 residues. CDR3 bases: TGTGCCAGCAGCCCTGACAGGTACTCTGAAGCTTTCTTT. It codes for CASSPDRYSEAFF. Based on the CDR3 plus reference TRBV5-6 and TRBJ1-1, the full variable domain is DAGVTQSPTHLIKTRGQQVTLRCSPKSGHDTVSWYQQALGQGPQFIFQYYEEEERQRGNFPDRFSGHQFPNYSSELNVNALLLGDSALYLCASSPDRYSEAFFGQGTRLTVV.

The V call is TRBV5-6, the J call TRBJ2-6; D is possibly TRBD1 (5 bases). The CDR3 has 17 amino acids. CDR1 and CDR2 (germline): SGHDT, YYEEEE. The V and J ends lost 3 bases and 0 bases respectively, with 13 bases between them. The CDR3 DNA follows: TGTGCCAGCAGCTACGACAGTCCGTCCTCTGGGGCCAACGTCCTGACTTTC. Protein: CASSYDSPSSGANVLTF.

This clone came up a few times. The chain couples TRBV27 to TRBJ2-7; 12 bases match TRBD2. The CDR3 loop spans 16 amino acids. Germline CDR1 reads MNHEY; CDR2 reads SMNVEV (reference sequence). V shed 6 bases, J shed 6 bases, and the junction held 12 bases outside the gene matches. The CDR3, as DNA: TGTGCCAGCAGCTCCCGGACTAGCGGGGAGGTCAGCGAGCAGTACTTC. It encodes CASSSRTSGEVSEQYF.

DNA for the CDR3: TGTGCCAGCAGCTTCAGGGGGTCCACTGAAGCTTTCTTT. Amino acids: CASSFRGSTEAFF. The gene calls are TRBV7-2 and TRBJ1-1; 7 bases agree with TRBD1. CDR1 is SGHTA and CDR2 is FQGNSA in the germline V gene. This CDR3 region has 13 residues. The trim removed 3 bases at V and 4 bases at J, leaving 2 bases unmatched.

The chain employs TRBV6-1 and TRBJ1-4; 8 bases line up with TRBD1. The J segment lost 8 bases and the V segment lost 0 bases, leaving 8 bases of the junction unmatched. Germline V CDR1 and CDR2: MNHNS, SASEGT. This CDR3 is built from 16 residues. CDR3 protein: CASSEAWTGLREKLFF. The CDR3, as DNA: TGTGCCAGCAGTGAAGCCTGGACAGGGTTAAGGGAAAAACTGTTTTTT.

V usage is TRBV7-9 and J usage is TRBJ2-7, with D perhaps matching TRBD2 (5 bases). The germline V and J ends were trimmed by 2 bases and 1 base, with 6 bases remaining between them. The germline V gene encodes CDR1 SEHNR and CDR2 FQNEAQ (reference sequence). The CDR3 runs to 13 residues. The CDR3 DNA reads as TGTGCCAGCAGCTTAACTAGTTCCTACGAGCAGTACTTC. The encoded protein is CASSLTSSYEQYF.

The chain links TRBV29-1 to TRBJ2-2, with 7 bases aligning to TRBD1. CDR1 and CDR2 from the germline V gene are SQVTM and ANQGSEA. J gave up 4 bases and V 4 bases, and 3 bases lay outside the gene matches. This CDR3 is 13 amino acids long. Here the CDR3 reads CSVAYRGTGELFF. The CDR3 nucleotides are TGCAGCGTTGCTTACAGGGGCACCGGGGAGCTGTTTTTT.

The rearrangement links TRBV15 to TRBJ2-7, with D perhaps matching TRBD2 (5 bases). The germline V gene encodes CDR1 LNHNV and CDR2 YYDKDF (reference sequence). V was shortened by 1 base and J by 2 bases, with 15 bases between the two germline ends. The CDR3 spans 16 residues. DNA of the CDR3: TGTGCCACCAGCAGAGGTGGGAGTGGACCACCCTACGAGCAGTACTTC. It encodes CATSRGGSGPPYEQYF.

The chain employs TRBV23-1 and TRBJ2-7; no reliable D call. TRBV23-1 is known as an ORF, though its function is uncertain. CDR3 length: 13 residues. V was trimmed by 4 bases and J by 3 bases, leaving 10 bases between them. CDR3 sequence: CASSPIKVYEQYF. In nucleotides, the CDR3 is TGCGCCAGCAGTCCTATCAAAGTCTACGAGCAGTACTTC.

CDR3 DNA: TGTGCCAGCAGCCTCACGATCGGGGAGTACAATGAGCAGTTCTTC. This sequence encodes CASSLTIGEYNEQFF. This chain connects TRBV28 to TRBJ2-1; possible D gene TRBD2, 5 bases. Germline V gene data show CDR1 as MDHEN and CDR2 as SYDVKM. The CDR3 is 15 amino acids. V was shortened by 6 bases and J by 4 bases, with 16 bases between the two germline ends.

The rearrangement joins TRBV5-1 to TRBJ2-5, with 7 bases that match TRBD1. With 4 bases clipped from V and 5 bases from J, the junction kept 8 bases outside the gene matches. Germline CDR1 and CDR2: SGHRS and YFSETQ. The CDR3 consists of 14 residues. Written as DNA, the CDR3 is TGCGCCAGCAGCGGGACAGAACACGGGGAGACCCAGTACTTC. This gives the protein CASSGTEHGETQYF.